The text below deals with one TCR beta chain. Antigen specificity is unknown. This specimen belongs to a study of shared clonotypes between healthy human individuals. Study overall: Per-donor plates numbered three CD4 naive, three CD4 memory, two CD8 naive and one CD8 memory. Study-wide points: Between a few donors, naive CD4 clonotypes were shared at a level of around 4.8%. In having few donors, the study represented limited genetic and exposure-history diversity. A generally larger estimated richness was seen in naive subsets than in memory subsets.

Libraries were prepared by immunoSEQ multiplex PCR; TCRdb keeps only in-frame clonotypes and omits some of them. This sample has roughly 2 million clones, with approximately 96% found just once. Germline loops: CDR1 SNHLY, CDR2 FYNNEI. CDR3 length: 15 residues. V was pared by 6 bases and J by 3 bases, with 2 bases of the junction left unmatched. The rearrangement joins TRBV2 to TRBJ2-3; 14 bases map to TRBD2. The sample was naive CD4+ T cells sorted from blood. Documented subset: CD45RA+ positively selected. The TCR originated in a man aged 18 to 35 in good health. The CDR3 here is CASRWTSGGTDTQYF. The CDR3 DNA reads TGTGCCAGCAGGTGGACTAGCGGGGGGACAGATACGCAGTATTTT.